A selection of T cell receptor beta chains follows, all from one sample in a study of shared clonotypes between healthy human individuals. Produced via immunoSEQ multiplex PCR; TCRdb's table is partial and in-frame only. The sample carries roughly 2.2 million clones, around 90% recorded once. The sample consisted of naive CD4+ T cells from PBMCs. The source is a man between 18 and 29 years old in good health. Some clones in this sample may be carry-over from other donors' samples. Each CDR3 is given with its conserved first and last residue.

V gene	J gene	CDR3 protein
TRBV5-5	TRBJ2-7	CASSLTVPTYEQYF
TRBV6-5	TRBJ2-2	CASTDSGYTGELFF
TRBV15	TRBJ2-7	CATSSGRYHYEQYF
TRBV7-7	TRBJ2-2	CATLTKNTGELFF
TRBV7-3	TRBJ2-3	CASSLSGLGETQYF
TRBV7-6	TRBJ1-5	CASSLNPYGNQPQHF
TRBV2	TRBJ2-7	CASSGQGIDEQYF
TRBV7-6	TRBJ2-2	CASSPGVTGELFF
TRBV2	TRBJ2-1	CASRLDAYNEQFF
TRBV7-3	TRBJ2-7	CASSFTGGYEQYF
TRBV6-5	TRBJ2-2	CASSYSSGTGELFF
TRBV2	TRBJ1-1	CASSDLGGLAEAFF
TRBV23-1	TRBJ2-7	CASSQGTGSSYEQYF
TRBV11-3	TRBJ2-7	CASSLDSGLSYEQYF
TRBV7-3	TRBJ2-2	CASSYLAAGELFF
TRBV2	TRBJ1-4	CASSEEAGHGGEKLFF